This TCR beta chain was retrieved from a study of blood T cell repertoires in COVID-19. On the study more broadly: Donors in the United States, Italy and Spain gave samples during acute or convalescent COVID-19.

Original handling: For nucleated cells, counts were estimated from reference gene primer amplification. TCRdb keeps only in-frame clones here, not all; method: immunoSEQ multiplex PCR. For V, J and clone size, that table is used; D and trimming come from the DNA. This sample yields over 140,000 clones, of which 75% to 85% are seen a single time; 4.5% belongs to the top ten. The V and J ends lost 2 bases and 4 bases, in that order; junction bases with no gene match: 6. The germline V gene encodes CDR1 SGHTA and CDR2 FQGNSA. This CDR3 spans 15 amino acids. This clone came up once. This receptor was identified in a woman aged 80 or over with active or convalescent COVID-19. The sequenced material came from peripheral blood. The V call is TRBV7-2, the J call TRBJ1-2, with TRBD1 matching 8 bases. CDR3 in DNA: TGTGCCAGCAGCTTACCGGGACAGGCGTCCTATGGCTACACCTTC. This codes for CASSLPGQASYGYTF.